This TCR beta chain was captured in a study of cytomegalovirus exposure and HLA in healthy donors. This CDR3 contains 14 residues. V trimming: 5 bases; J trimming: 7 bases; junction bases outside the gene matches: 10. The V gene's germline CDR1 is SGHTA and CDR2 FQGNSA. Amplification used 60 Vbeta primers and 13 Jbeta primers. Clones were sequenced by immunoSEQ multiplex PCR, and TCRdb holds only the in-frame ones, with some missing. The profile covers 150,000 to 200,000 clones, with around three quarters appearing a single time and about 2% taken by the ten largest. This sequence joins TRBV7-2 and TRBJ1-2; the match to TRBD1 covers 7 bases. This TCR derives from a man between 35 and 55 years old in good health and CMV-seronegative. The sample consisted of PBMCs. This CDR3 is CASSVRGQTSGYTF. Written as DNA, the CDR3 is TGTGCCAGCAGCGTAAGGGGGCAAACCTCTGGCTACACCTTC.